These 10 T cell receptor beta chains share one sample of origin, sequenced in a study of cytotoxic CD8 clonotypes in ibrutinib-treated CLL. The table came from immunoSEQ multiplex PCR; TCRdb's copy has only in-frame clones and leaves some out. The table has some 92,000 clones, roughly four fifths seen once. This specimen consisted of PBMCs, obtained after 24 months of ibrutinib treatment. The source of these receptors is a human donor with chronic lymphocytic leukemia.

This chain uses TRBV29-1 with TRBJ2-7; D is unresolved. Between the trimmed V and J ends, which lost 4 bases and 7 bases, there was a span of 17 bases. This CDR3 comprises 13 residues. Germline values: CDR1 SQVTM, CDR2 ANQGSEA. The CDR3 DNA reads TGCAGCGTTGGAAATCTTGGCAGGTTTGAGCAGTACTTC. Encoded protein: CSVGNLGRFEQYF.

This clone was seen a handful of times. The DNA for the CDR3 is TGTGCCAGCAGTATACAGGGGGGGGGATACGAGCAGTACTTC. It is translated as CASSIQGGGYEQYF. J is TRBJ2-7 and V is TRBV27; D is perhaps TRBD1 (8 bases). Between the trimmed V and J ends, which lost 5 bases and 4 bases, there was a span of 15 bases. The CDR3 consists of 14 residues. Germline V lookup: CDR1 MNHEY, CDR2 SMNVEV (reference sequence).

V gene TRBV15 combines with J gene TRBJ1-2; D gene ambiguous. V was shortened by 0 bases and J by 8 bases, with 13 bases between the two germline ends. Germline V gene sequence: CDR1 LNHNV, CDR2 YYDKDF (reference sequence). This CDR3 is 14 amino acids long. The CDR3, as DNA: TGTGCCACCAGCAGAGATCGGGTCGGATGGGGCTACACCTTC. Translating it yields CATSRDRVGWGYTF.

V gene TRBV28 combines with J gene TRBJ1-5; D perhaps matches TRBD1 (5 bases). Trimming took off 8 bases at V and 6 bases at J, with 20 bases between the two ends. The CDR3 sequence is 15 residues long. The germline CDR1 and CDR2 sequences are MDHEN and SYDVKM. The CDR3 loop is CASHRSRPRGQPQHF. DNA of the CDR3: TGTGCCAGCCACAGGAGCCGCCCGCGGGGTCAGCCCCAGCATTTT.

The chain couples TRBV10-3 to TRBJ2-7, with D tentatively TRBD2 (5 bases). Between the trimmed V and J ends, which lost 7 bases and 7 bases, there was a span of 14 bases. CDR1 and CDR2 from the germline V gene are ENHRY and SYGVKD. The CDR3 is made up of 12 amino acids. The CDR3, as DNA: TGTGCCATCAACACACGCCCGGGGGAGCAGTACTTC. Residues: CAINTRPGEQYF.

Concerning this clone itself: Its ends do not fully match the called genes, so a read error is possible. This chain links TRBV20-1 with TRBJ2-5; D is uncertain. Germline values: CDR1 DFQATT, CDR2 SNEGSKA (reference sequence). The CDR3 is 11 amino acids. The CDR3 is CSARAGPYSDF. DNA for the CDR3: TGCAGTGCTAGGGCCGGGCCCTATTCGGACTTC.

The chain is built from TRBV29-1 and TRBJ1-4; 8 bases fit TRBD1. The CDR3 has 14 residues. The germline V gene has CDR1 SQVTM and CDR2 ANQGSEA. After removal of 1 base from V and 8 bases from J, the junction contained 6 bases not matched to a gene. The CDR3 sequence: CSVEGGDRLEKLFF. DNA of the CDR3: TGCAGCGTTGAAGGGGGGGACAGGTTGGAAAAACTGTTTTTT.

The genes are TRBV6-1 and TRBJ2-5, with D perhaps TRBD1 (5 bases). The CDR3 consists of 14 residues. The V gene's germline CDR1 is MNHNS and CDR2 SASEGT. The germline V and J ends were trimmed by 4 bases and 5 bases, with 14 bases remaining between them. CDR3 in amino acids: CASSVVRGRETQYF. Written as DNA, the CDR3 is TGTGCCAGCAGTGTTGTAAGGGGTCGGGAGACCCAGTACTTC.

The chain is built from TRBV7-9 and TRBJ2-5; D not resolved. This CDR3 has 15 residues. CDR1 is SEHNR and CDR2 is FQNEAQ in the germline V gene (reference sequence). The ends were cut back, 2 bases at V and 3 bases at J, with 13 bases in the middle. CDR3 sequence: CASSLSGFYKETQYF. The DNA for the CDR3 is TGTGCCAGCAGCTTATCCGGGTTCTATAAAGAGACCCAGTACTTC.

The chain has TRBV5-1 and TRBJ2-5; D ambiguous. The ends were cut back, 0 bases at V and 1 base at J, with 7 bases in the middle. Germline V CDR1 and CDR2: SGHRS, YFSETQ. This CDR3 is built from 14 residues. The CDR3 nucleotides are TGCGCCAGCAGCTTGGGTGGTCTCCAAGAGACCCAGTACTTC. It yields the protein CASSLGGLQETQYF.